The present entry profiles one T cell receptor (beta chain) with its context. Germline values: CDR1 SGDLS, CDR2 YYNGEE. CDR3 length: 18 amino acids. The junction had 12 bases not matched to a gene; V was cut back by 0 bases and J by 5 bases. The data derive from a study of blood T cell repertoires in COVID-19. Study at large: COVID-19 samples collected from the United States, Italy and Spain covered acute and convalescent phases. In each case, the material was cDNA or gDNA derived from T cells, B-cell-depleted T cells, or PBMCs.

Original processing methods: Amplification of reference gene primers provided the estimated nucleated cell counts. Clones were read by immunoSEQ multiplex PCR, and TCRdb kept only the in-frame ones, dropping some. V, J and clone size are those of that table, while D and trimming were read from the DNA. Of about 170,000 clones in the sample, 90% to 95% were seen once. The source material was peripheral blood. This sequence originates from a woman aged 45-59 years with acute or convalescent COVID-19. The chain carries TRBV9 and TRBJ2-3; 10 nucleotides agree with TRBD2. In DNA form, the CDR3 reads TGTGCCAGCAGCGTAGGTGTAGCAGCGGGGGGGCGTGGAGATACGCAGTATTTT. It is translated as CASSVGVAAGGRGDTQYF. The full variable domain, in which reference TRBV9 and TRBJ2-3 provide the parts outside the CDR3, is DSGVTQTPKHLITATGQRVTLRCSPRSGDLSVYWYQQSLDQGLQFLIQYYNGEERAKGNILERFSAQQFPDLHSELNLSSLELGDSALYFCASSVGVAAGGRGDTQYFGPGTRLTVL.